The 9 T cell receptor beta chains presented below share a single source sample, sequenced in a study of cytomegalovirus exposure and HLA in healthy donors. 13 Jbeta primers and 60 Vbeta primers were used for the PCR. Assay: immunoSEQ multiplex PCR; the TCRdb copy retains only in-frame clones and omits some. The table has around 100,000 clones, 75% to 90% seen once. The specimen sequenced was PBMCs. The source of these receptors is a man aged 25 to 40 in good health and CMV-seronegative.

The chain combines TRBV7-3 with TRBJ1-6; D perhaps matches TRBD1 (6 bases). This CDR3 has 16 residues. The germline gives CDR1 SGHTA, CDR2 FQGTGA. Trimming took 2 bases from V and 6 from J, leaving 14 bases between them. The CDR3 loop reads CASSLSGGLGNSPLHF. The CDR3 nucleotides are TGTGCCAGCAGCTTATCGGGGGGCTTAGGTAATTCACCCCTCCACTTT.

This sequence joins TRBV4-1 and TRBJ2-3, with TRBD2 matching over 12 bases. The J segment lost 4 bases and the V segment lost 4 bases, leaving 9 bases of the junction unmatched. This CDR3 comprises 17 residues. Germline V gives CDR1 MGHRA, CDR2 YSYEKL. Here the CDR3 reads CASSPTSGSLGSDTQYF. The CDR3 DNA follows: TGCGCCAGCAGCCCGACTAGCGGGAGCTTGGGGTCAGATACGCAGTATTTT.

The rearrangement uses TRBV5-4 and TRBJ2-2, with 11 bases matching TRBD2. The V segment lost 7 bases and the J segment 5 bases; nucleotides outside the gene matches: 4. The germline V gene has CDR1 SGHNT and CDR2 YYREEE (reference sequence). This CDR3 comprises 14 residues. The CDR3 region has the DNA TGTGCCAGCCGGTTAGCGGGGGGGACCGGGGAGCTGTTTTTT. Protein product: CASRLAGGTGELFF.

The chain recombines TRBV9 with TRBJ1-4; TRBD1 matches 7 bases. Looked up from germline, CDR1 is SGDLS and CDR2 is YYNGEE. The CDR3 loop spans 15 amino acids. Losses at the gene ends were 0 bases for V and 7 bases for J; bases not matched to a gene: 6. The CDR3 here is CASSVESRGAEKLFF. The CDR3, as DNA: TGTGCCAGCAGCGTAGAGAGCAGGGGGGCTGAAAAACTGTTTTTT.

The chain recombines TRBV27 with TRBJ1-3, with unresolved D. Germline assignment: CDR1 MNHEY and CDR2 SMNVEV (reference sequence). The CDR3 length is 13 residues. V was shortened by 4 bases and J by 0 bases, with 4 bases between the two germline ends. This CDR3 is CASSSNSGNTIYF. The CDR3 region has the DNA TGTGCCAGCAGTTCAAACTCTGGAAACACCATATATTTT.

In its sample, this clone was seen once. The rearrangement links TRBV7-2 to TRBJ1-2; unclear D gene. CDR3 length: 15 amino acids. V dropped 8 bases and J dropped 4 bases, with 20 bases sitting between them. Germline CDR1 SGHTA, CDR2 FQGNSA. This chain's CDR3 is CASQNVPWGVYGYTF. The CDR3 DNA follows: TGTGCCAGCCAAAATGTTCCGTGGGGAGTCTATGGCTACACCTTC.

This chain connects TRBV7-3 to TRBJ1-1; 9 bases line up with TRBD1. Germline-derived CDR1 and CDR2 are SGHTA and FQGTGA. The CDR3 sequence is 14 residues long. V lost 4 bases and J lost 1; bases outside the gene matches: 1. This CDR3 reads CASSSTGGNTEAFF. The CDR3 DNA is TGTGCCAGCAGCTCGACAGGGGGGAACACTGAAGCTTTCTTT.

This chain uses TRBV7-6 with TRBJ1-1, with 7 bases lining up with TRBD1. Trimming at V came to 1 base and at J to 0 bases, leaving 11 bases not matched to a gene. Germline V CDR1 and CDR2: SGHVS, FNYEAQ. The CDR3 contains 18 residues. CDR3 residues: CASSLVSVRGPVNTEAFF. The CDR3 region has the DNA TGTGCCAGCAGCTTAGTTTCGGTGAGGGGGCCCGTGAACACTGAAGCTTTCTTT. The variable domain in full, completed from reference TRBV7-6 and TRBJ1-1, reads GAGVSQSPRYKVTKRGQDVALRCDPISGHVSLYWYRQALGQGPEFLTYFNYEAQQDKSGLPNDRFSAERPEGSISTLTIQRTEQRDSAMYRCASSLVSVRGPVNTEAFFGQGTRLTVV.

The chain carries TRBV6-5 and TRBJ2-1, with 10 nucleotides matching TRBD1. Germline loops: CDR1 MNHEY, CDR2 SVGAGI. This CDR3 is built from 14 residues. The V and J ends lost 6 bases and 4 bases, in that order; junction bases with no gene match: 3. In DNA form, the CDR3 reads TGTGCCAGCAGGGGACAGGGGCCTTACAATGAGCAGTTCTTC. It codes for CASRGQGPYNEQFF.